This T cell receptor (beta chain) is drawn from a study of shared clonotypes between healthy human individuals. Every subset had its genomic DNA shared out evenly among several immunoSEQ plates. This table comes from immunoSEQ multiplex PCR, and its TCRdb copy is limited to in-frame clones, with some not included. The sample consists of 500,000 to 550,000 clones, approximately 95% of them appearing once. CDR1 and CDR2 (germline): SGHRS, YFSETQ. CDR3 length: 16 residues. Unmatched junction bases numbered 3, after V lost 0 bases and J lost 5 bases. The study, taken as a whole, reports: Researchers sampled blood only, noting tissue repertoires likely differ. In the sorted subsets, rarefaction showed sequencing was incomplete despite large depth.

Turning to this clone: Its antigen is as yet unknown.

Naive CD45RA+ and memory CD45RA-negative subsets were split from CD4+ cells. Sequences were obtained from naive CD4+ T cells sorted from blood. Subset meaning: CD45RA+ positively selected. The rearrangement links TRBV5-1 to TRBJ2-2; TRBD2 aligns across 11 bases. This sequence was found in a young woman in good health. The CDR3 DNA sequence: TGCGCCAGCAGCTTGGTGCTAGCGGGAGGAACCGGGGAGCTGTTTTTT. It is translated as CASSLVLAGGTGELFF.